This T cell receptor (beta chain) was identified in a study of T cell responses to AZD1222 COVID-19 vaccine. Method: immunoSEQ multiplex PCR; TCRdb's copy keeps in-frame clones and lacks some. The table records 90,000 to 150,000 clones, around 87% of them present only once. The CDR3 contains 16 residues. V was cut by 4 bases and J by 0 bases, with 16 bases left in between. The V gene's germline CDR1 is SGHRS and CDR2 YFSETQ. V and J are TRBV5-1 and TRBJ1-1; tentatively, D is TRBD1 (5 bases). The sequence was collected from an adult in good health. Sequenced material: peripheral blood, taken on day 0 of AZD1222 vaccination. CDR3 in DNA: TGCGCCAGCAGCCACGCCCTGACAGAAGTGAACACTGAAGCTTTCTTT. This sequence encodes CASSHALTEVNTEAFF.